This is a list of T cell receptor beta chains from one sample in a study of T cell changes during pregnancy in multiple sclerosis. Profiled with immunoSEQ multiplex PCR; TCRdb holds only in-frame clones, not every one. This table has tens of thousands of clones, approximately 92% appearing once. Sample: peripheral blood, taken after pregnancy. Receptor source: a female donor with multiple sclerosis, enrolled in a pregnancy study. The CDR3 runs from the conserved cysteine through the conserved F or W. D genes are given only for firm matches.

J gene	D gene	V gene	CDR3 length	CDR3 protein
TRBJ1-1	-	TRBV4-3	14	CASSQVISNTEAFF
TRBJ2-7	-	TRBV1	14	CTSSLAGGSGEQYF
TRBJ1-4	-	TRBV10-3	13	CATRAAGYEKLFF
TRBJ2-1	TRBD2	TRBV5-8	15	CASSLGTSPYNEQFF
TRBJ1-2	TRBD1	TRBV19	13	CASRGQGPYGYTF
TRBJ1-2	-	TRBV30	14	CAWSWLGTASGYTF
TRBJ1-2	-	TRBV5-1	13	CASGEADDYGYTF
TRBJ1-2	TRBD1	TRBV18	15	CASSPSPDRGYGYTF
TRBJ1-2	TRBD1	TRBV14	13	CASSPGQSYGYTF
TRBJ2-2	TRBD2	TRBV4-2	19	CASSPLRTSGGAESGELFF
TRBJ1-3	TRBD1	TRBV6-1	16	CASSEGQGGSGNTIYF
TRBJ2-3	TRBD1	TRBV6-1	14	CASSDVDRGYTQYF
TRBJ2-1	TRBD2	TRBV11-2	16	CASSHGGGSSYNEQFF
TRBJ1-2	TRBD1	TRBV5-1	15	CASSGPGTVNYGYTF
TRBJ1-1	-	TRBV7-9	14	CASSLRGENTEAFF
TRBJ2-7	TRBD1	TRBV10-3	17	CAISESEGGAIVYEQYF
TRBJ2-7	-	TRBV7-2	15	CASSSPGNWTLEQYF
TRBJ1-2	-	TRBV6-1	12	CASSADSYGYTF
TRBJ1-3	TRBD1	TRBV6-1	16	CASSGDRRLLGNTIYF
TRBJ2-7	-	TRBV27	16	CASSLLAFTSSYEQYF
TRBJ2-5	TRBD2	TRBV4-1	17	CASSPRGSGSGEETQYF
TRBJ2-1	-	TRBV12-5	14	CASGLLGSTDEQFF
TRBJ1-2	-	TRBV18	16	CASSPDGGGIHYGYTF
TRBJ1-6	TRBD1	TRBV18	15	CASSPGQAANSPLHF
TRBJ1-1	TRBD1	TRBV27	18	CASRSRGRGLNRVTRAFF
TRBJ1-2	-	TRBV30	13	CAWSVRSNYGYTF
TRBJ1-1	TRBD1	TRBV29-1	11	CSVDGQGRAFF
TRBJ2-3	-	TRBV18	16	CASSPMSRGNTDTQYF
TRBJ1-5	-	TRBV19	15	CASSPRTDSNQPQHF
TRBJ1-4	TRBD1	TRBV4-3	16	CASSQRTGTGVKELFF
TRBJ1-1	-	TRBV27	13	CASSLSAGTEAFF
TRBJ1-5	TRBD1	TRBV28	17	CASPPSGTGGEWRPQHF
TRBJ1-1	-	TRBV9	13	CASSVTVGTEAFF
TRBJ1-2	TRBD1	TRBV10-3	13	CAIKGQGMYGYTF
TRBJ2-3	TRBD1	TRBV19	14	CASRIGQGSDTQYF
TRBJ1-1	-	TRBV7-7	13	CASSAGPDTEAFF
TRBJ2-3	TRBD2	TRBV7-6	18	CASSSGLGLAGGSDTQYF
TRBJ1-1	-	TRBV5-6	13	CASSLAGNTEAFF
TRBJ1-1	-	TRBV9	13	CASSVGQDTEAFF
TRBJ1-1	-	TRBV18	13	CASSPTENTEAFF
TRBJ2-2	TRBD1	TRBV27	15	CASRPGTGGSGELFF
TRBJ2-7	TRBD2	TRBV27	14	CASRTSGGAYEQYF
TRBJ2-1	TRBD2	TRBV4-2	16	CASSPTGTSGRDEQFF
TRBJ2-1	TRBD2	TRBV19	19	CASSMGLAGGSGSYNEQFF
TRBJ1-2	-	TRBV14	14	CASSQVGAGYGYTF
TRBJ1-2	TRBD1	TRBV4-3	14	CASSQEGTEDGYTF
TRBJ2-7	TRBD2	TRBV27	14	CASSLRGEAYEQYF